This TCR beta chain was sequenced for a study of blood T cell repertoires in COVID-19. In the study's own analysis: Nucleated cell counts were estimated from reference gene primer amplification. TCRdb's copy holds only in-frame clones and misses some; the assay was immunoSEQ multiplex PCR. That table gives V, J and clone size, and the DNA gave D and trimming. The sample consists of around 200,000 clones, roughly 80% of them appearing once. The CDR3 is 14 amino acids. J gave up 7 bases and V 1 base, and 2 bases lay outside the gene matches. Germline lookup yields CDR1 SGHTA and CDR2 FQGNSA. The sample was peripheral blood. The chain has TRBV7-2 and TRBJ1-5, with 9 bases that match TRBD1. The TCR sequence derives from a woman between 45 and 65 years old with acute or convalescent COVID-19. CDR3 nucleotides: TGTGCCAGCAGCTTAGGGGGGACAGGGCAGCCCCAGCATTTT. This encodes CASSLGGTGQPQHF.